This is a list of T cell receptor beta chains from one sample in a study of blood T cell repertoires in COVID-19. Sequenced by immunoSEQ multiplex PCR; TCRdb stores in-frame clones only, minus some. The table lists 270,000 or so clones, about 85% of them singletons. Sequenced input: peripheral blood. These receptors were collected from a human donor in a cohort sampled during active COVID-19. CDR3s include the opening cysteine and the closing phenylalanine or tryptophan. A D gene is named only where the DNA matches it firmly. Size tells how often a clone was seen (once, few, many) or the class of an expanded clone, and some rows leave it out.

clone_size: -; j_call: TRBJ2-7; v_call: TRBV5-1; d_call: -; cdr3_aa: CASSSSGISYEQYF; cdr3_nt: TGCGCCAGCAGCTCATCAGGGATCTCCTACGAGCAGTACTTC
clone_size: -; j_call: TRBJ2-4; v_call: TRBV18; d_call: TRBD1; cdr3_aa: CASSPWGQIAKNIQYF; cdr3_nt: TGTGCCAGCTCACCTTGGGGACAGATAGCCAAAAACATTCAGTACTTC
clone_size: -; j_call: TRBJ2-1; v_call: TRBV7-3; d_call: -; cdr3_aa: CASSLKRTLGADEQFF; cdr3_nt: TGTGCCAGCAGCTTAAAGCGCACACTCGGCGCGGATGAGCAGTTCTTC
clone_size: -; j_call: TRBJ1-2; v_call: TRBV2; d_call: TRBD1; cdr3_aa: CASRDGQDLANYGYTF; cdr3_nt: TGTGCCAGCAGGGACGGACAGGACTTAGCTAACTATGGCTACACCTTC
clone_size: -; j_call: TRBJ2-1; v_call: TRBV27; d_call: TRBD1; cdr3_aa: CASRRDRGAYNEQFF; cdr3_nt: TGTGCCAGCAGAAGGGACAGGGGGGCCTACAATGAGCAGTTCTTC
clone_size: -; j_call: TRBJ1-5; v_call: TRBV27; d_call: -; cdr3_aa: CASSTGTNQPQHF; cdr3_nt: TGTGCCAGCAGTACAGGGACGAATCAGCCCCAGCATTTT
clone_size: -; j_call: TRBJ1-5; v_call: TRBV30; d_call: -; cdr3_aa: CAWSTGKWGVNSNQPQHF; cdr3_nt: TGTGCCTGGAGTACCGGGAAATGGGGAGTGAATAGCAATCAGCCCCAGCATTTT
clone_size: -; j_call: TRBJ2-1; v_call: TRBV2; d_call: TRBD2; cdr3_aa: CASGGVVFYNEQFF; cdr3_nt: TGTGCCAGCGGGGGGGTGGTCTTCTACAATGAGCAGTTCTTC
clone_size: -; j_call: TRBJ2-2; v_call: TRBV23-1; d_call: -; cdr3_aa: CASSSEVHTGELFF; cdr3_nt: TGCGCCAGCAGTTCCGAGGTCCACACCGGGGAGCTGTTTTTT
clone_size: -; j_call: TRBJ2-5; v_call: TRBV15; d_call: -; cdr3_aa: CATSRGPSEGTQYF; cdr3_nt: TGTGCCACCAGCAGAGGCCCGTCTGAGGGGACCCAGTACTTC
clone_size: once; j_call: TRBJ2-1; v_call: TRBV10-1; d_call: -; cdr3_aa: CASSRELYNEQFF; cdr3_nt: TGCGCCAGCTCGCGGGAATTATACAATGAGCAGTTCTTC
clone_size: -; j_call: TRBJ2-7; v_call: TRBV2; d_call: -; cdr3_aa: CASQYDSTRYEQYF; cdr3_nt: TGTGCCAGCCAGTATGACAGCACCCGTTACGAGCAGTACTTC
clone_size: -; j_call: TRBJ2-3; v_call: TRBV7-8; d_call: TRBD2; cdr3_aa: CASSLAGVRDTQYF; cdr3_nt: TGTGCCAGCAGCCTAGCGGGAGTGCGGGATACGCAGTATTTT
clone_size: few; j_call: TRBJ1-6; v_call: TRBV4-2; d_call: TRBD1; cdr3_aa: CASSQDPDRGASPLHF; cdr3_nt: TGTGCCAGCAGCCAAGATCCCGACAGGGGGGCTTCACCCCTCCACTTT
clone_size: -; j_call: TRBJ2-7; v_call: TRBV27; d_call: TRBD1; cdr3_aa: CASSRDRGGFSYEQYF; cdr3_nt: TGTGCCAGCAGTCGAGACAGGGGAGGCTTCTCCTACGAGCAGTACTTC